This T cell receptor (beta chain) came from a study of technical replicates of blood from a handful of donors. Clones were sequenced by immunoSEQ multiplex PCR, and TCRdb holds only the in-frame ones, with some missing. The table includes under 15,000 clones, around 94% detected once. The CDR3 consists of 14 residues. From germline, CDR1 is LNHDA and CDR2 SQIVND (reference sequence). With 5 bases removed from V and 4 bases from J, the gap between germline ends came to 12 bases. This sequence was found in a human donor in good health. The sequencing sample was made of PBMCs. The chain recombines TRBV19 with TRBJ1-3; a weak D match, TRBD1 (5 bases). The CDR3 DNA reads TGTGCCAGTAGTCCAAGGACAAGGGGAAACACCATATATTTT. Translated, it gives CASSPRTRGNTIYF.